The clone carrying this T cell receptor (beta chain) appeared many times. The antigen is undetermined. MiXCR, applied by TCRdb to the 5' RACE reads, yields one record per CDR3 protein. The table records tens of thousands of distinct CDR3 sequences, approximately 27% of them present only once. Treg sorting used a CD4+CD25+CD127-/low gate. The V and J ends lost 5 bases and 2 bases, in that order; junction bases with no gene match: 13. Germline assignment: CDR1 SGHTA and CDR2 FQGTGA. The CDR3 is made up of 18 amino acids. General observations from the study: Tumor-infiltrating Treg TCR alpha and beta sequences overlapped most with tumor naive CD4+ T cells, then blood naive.

Sequences were obtained from tumor-infiltrating Tregs sorted from the breast tumor. This clonotype was sampled from a female donor with breast cancer. The J gene is TRBJ2-1, the V gene TRBV7-3; TRBD2 matches 9 bases. The CDR3 nucleotides read TGTGCCAGCAGCCCGAGGAGCGGGGGGATCTCAACCTACAATGAGCAGTTCTTC. Protein sequence: CASSPRSGGISTYNEQFF.